Detailed here is one T cell receptor (beta chain). Its antigen remains undetermined. Per-base qualities were not stored, and no clone one base away is much larger. V is pruned by 4 bases and J by 4 bases, leaving 4 bases of the junction without a gene match. Reading the germline V gene gives CDR1 MRHNA and CDR2 SNTAGT. The cysteine opens and the phenylalanine closes a CDR3 of 16 amino acids. The CDR3 DNA has 48 bases and is translated from base 1. The data were taken from a study of cytomegalovirus exposure and HLA in healthy donors (dated by TCRdb to about 2017). Background on the whole study: In an earlier analysis of some 610 of the donors, 276 Gb of sequence data and some 120 million unique TCR beta sequences from roughly 200 million T cells were reported. An early release that covered about 600 HLA-typed donors contained approximately 300 gigabases of sequencing data and approximately 85 million unique TCR sequences. The genetic ancestry cluster associated with self-reported Caucasian donors included about four fifths of the 300 to 400 genotyped donors. The study was designed to test whether signatures of past pathogen exposure could be identified by cataloging public T cell receptors. Using immunosequencing, the study profiled T cell repertoires from about 620 subjects and related those repertoires to cytomegalovirus serostatus. Besides the first cohort of around 700 subjects, a separate validation cohort made up of 90 to 150 different subjects was used. The study combined high-throughput TCR immunosequencing, statistical association of individual TCRs with disease status, and machine learning to predict cytomegalovirus infection status. In a later analysis, previously published TCR beta repertoires from 666 donors were re-analyzed and high-resolution HLA genotyping was added so that TCR occurrence patterns could be studied. Rather than using new phenotypic data, the later analysis identified candidate immune exposures from TCR beta sequences and from how often those sequences occurred across donors. To decide whether each TCR beta V gene segment behaved as functional or pseudogenic, an earlier analysis of fewer than 750 of the donors relied on high-throughput TCR beta sequencing. Alongside the repertoire data, information on donor age, sex, ethnicity and CMV serostatus was compiled. Genome-wide SNP genotypes for about three fifths of the roughly 670 donors were used in a later genetic analysis, which treated that subset as a discovery cohort. All discovery cohort repertoires had been generated on a single sequencing platform. Class I and class II HLA loci were covered by the typing at four-digit resolution. The number of typed donors differed by locus: 629-630 for A, B, C, DRB1 and DQB1; 500 to 550 for DQA1; some 590 for DPA1; and some 470 for DPB1. Four to six DR-DQ haplotypes were handled as single units for association and clustering because linkage in the cohort was strong. Across around 400 genotyped donors of the cohort, an average of 235,054 unique TCR beta nucleotide sequences per donor were sequenced, and 15% to 20% of those sequences were non-productive.

The investigation overall reported the following: The authors suggested that the approach could potentially be generalized to other disease states and immunological phenotypes. Some IMGT-functional V segments, including TRBV6-2 and TRBV6-3, could not be told apart with the 87-base-pair reads, so those segments were excluded. Several of the top co-occurrence clusters appeared to be linked to parvovirus B19, influenza, CMV and Epstein-Barr virus, according to a later analysis. An association between a missense DCLRE1C variant and V-gene and J-gene trimming of TCR beta chains was found in a later genetic analysis and replicated in an independent cohort. Because counts were too low, seventeen rarely observed V segments, including chromosome 9 orphons, were left out of the earlier analysis of approximately 500 of the donors. The study gave a list of 150 to 200 TCR beta chains associated with cytomegalovirus. The only immune exposure information available for the cohort was CMV serostatus. In an earlier analysis of around 600 of the donors, most TCR beta V segments appeared in productive rearrangements about 90% or about 30% of the time, broadly matching IMGT annotations. Only TCR beta chains were sequenced in this cohort, and the absence of alpha or paired-chain data limited detectable features. In a later analysis, HLA-associated TCR beta chains showed more clonal expansion and lower generation probabilities than non-associated chains that were equally common. A later genetic analysis reported fewer N-insertions in productive TCRs among donors in an Asian-associated ancestry cluster than the approximately 700-donor mean. A later analysis found that most CMV-associated TCR beta chains appeared HLA-restricted, with HLA associations seemingly driven largely by CMV exposure. A further reported finding was that TCR beta sequences accurately predicted the HLA-A and HLA-B alleles for most subjects in the first cohort. Most TCR sequences were seen in very few donors, while some public TCRs were found in many individuals. Because HLA typing was unavailable for some donors at each locus, only the typed subset was used in association tests. Assigning TCR associations to individual alleles was difficult when HLA alleles, especially DR and DQ, strongly co-occurred. A cluster of highly shared sequence variants was judged likely to be a technical artifact of the sequencing pipeline. In a later analysis, the rate of TCR association differed among HLA loci, with DRB1 alleles having the most associated TCRs and HLA-C alleles having the fewest. A few of the identified cytomegalovirus-associated TCR beta chains were confirmed in vitro to be specific for cytomegalovirus antigens. Linkage disequilibrium might explain the correlated functional status among segregating V segments, but an unknown experimental factor could not be excluded. The presence/absence analyses assumed that sequencing depth was roughly uniform across donors, and that assumption may not be true. Specific HLA alleles were associated with over 15,000 TCR beta sequences at a false discovery rate of 0.05 in a later analysis. In both the original and validation cohorts, the classifier was reported to diagnose cytomegalovirus status with high specificity and sensitivity.

Libraries were prepared through the immunoSEQ multiplex PCR assay. The multiplex PCR relied on a mix of 60 forward primers for TCR Vbeta segments and 13 reverse primers for TCR Jbeta segments. Amplification of the CDR3 region of rearranged TCR beta genes was performed with a multiplex PCR assay on genomic DNA. The Illumina HiSeq System was used to sequence the amplified TCR beta libraries as 87-base-pair reads. On the authors' methods: In a later analysis, some 80 million unique TCR beta chains were counted across the roughly 610 repertoires, and around 10 million of these chains were shared by at least two donors. To remove PCR and sequencing errors, raw reads were error-corrected and collapsed into unique sequences using a nearest-neighbor algorithm that merged closely related sequences. To assign V, D and J gene segments, CDR3 sequences were aligned to IMGT reference sequences. For a sequence to be retained, a match of at least six nucleotides was required to both a V gene segment and a J gene segment. Rearrangements were called productive when the CDR3 lacked stop codons and stayed in frame with V and J; all others were non-productive. CDR3 was defined by IMGT convention, running from the second conserved V-encoded cysteine to the conserved J-encoded phenylalanine. The earlier analysis of a few hundred of the donors excluded any sequence lacking an unambiguous match to a single V gene segment. An earlier analysis of 587 of the donors classified V segments as functional when productive rearrangements were above 56.7% and as segregating when the standard deviation between donors was above 5%. A statistical classification framework was developed to diagnose cytomegalovirus status using the catalog of TCR beta chain sequences. In a later analysis, TCR nucleotide sequences were compared against IMGT/GENE-DB human TR gene sequences so that V and J genes could be assigned. The TCRdist pipeline was used in a later analysis to assign CDR3 sequences and most-parsimonious VDJ recombination scenarios. In a later analysis, each TCR beta chain was defined by its CDR3 amino acid sequence together with its V-gene family, and reads lacking a unique V-gene family were excluded. In a later analysis, around 650 highly shared, low-generation-probability nucleotide sequences were removed to address suspected cross-contamination and a sequencing artifact. A later analysis calculated a clonal expansion index for each public chain from normalized within-repertoire ranks of inferred template counts. In a later analysis, generation probabilities were computed with a VDJ recombination model fitted to out-of-frame rearrangements, and the resulting probabilities were checked against IGoR. In a later analysis, TCR-TCR, TCR-HLA and TCR-CMV co-occurrence was scored with hypergeometric tests, and a repertoire-size bias correction was applied to TCR pairs. A later analysis estimated false discovery rates by permuting HLA or CMV assignments 20 times. In a later analysis, co-occurring TCRs were grouped using DBSCAN, and TCRdist sequence similarity was added for clustering within HLA-allele-positive subsets. Repertoires with fewer than 30,000 or more than 120,000 public chains, plus five repertoires with anomalous nucleotide sharing, were excluded from co-occurrence clustering. Here the immuneACCESS table is served through TCRdb, limited to in-frame sequences with V and J called. Missing clones are a known gap in these copies; in checked studies unresolved V genes cover under half, and the rest lacks a known reason. V and J calls and clone size are as listed in that table; D and trimming were resolved from the DNA. Here the sample has approximately 130,000 clones; about three quarters occur a single time. Clones ranked in the top ten supply about 3% of the sample.

The cohort comprised some 730 healthy bone marrow donors. All cohort members were sampled while nominally healthy, although unrecorded immune exposures were likely present. The donor tested CMV seropositive and was one of the 289 seropositive cohort members. A peripheral blood sample was provided by each donor, and peripheral blood mononuclear cells were used for TCR beta sequencing. The Qiagen DNeasy Blood Extraction Kit was used to extract genomic DNA from the blood cell samples. The sequence is built from TRBV6-4 and TRBJ2-5, and 15 bases in between align with TRBD2. What was sequenced was PBMCs. The receptor was isolated from a woman aged 60-75 years in good health and CMV-seropositive. Here is the DNA: TGTGCCAGCAGTGGCGGACTAGCGGGGGGGCCAGAGACCCAGTACTTC. This sequence encodes CASSGGLAGGPETQYF.